Listed below are T cell receptor beta chains from one sample, sequenced in a study of T-cell reconstitution after alpha-beta-depleted transplantation in children. TCRdb re-called the PCR reads with MiXCR, one entry per CDR3 protein. This sample has over 100,000 distinct CDR3 sequences, with roughly 6% found just once. The sample here was PBMCs, mostly from graft donor cells, taken 60 days after TCRalphabeta/CD19-depleted stem cell transplant. The receptors come from a female patient aged 2 to 10 who had a stem cell transplant for Fanconi anemia, so the T cells may come from the graft donor. The CDR3 runs from the conserved cysteine through the conserved F or W. A D gene is named only where the DNA matches it firmly. Only part of the rows carry a size: once, few, many, or a class if the clone is expanded.

TGCGCCAGCAGCCAAGAAGGTGAAGGCAATGAGCAGTTCTTC	CASSQEGEGNEQFF	once	-	TRBV4-1	TRBJ2-1
TGTGCCAGCTCCATACAGGAGTTGACTTCACCCCTCCACTTT	CASSIQELTSPLHF	many	-	TRBV18	TRBJ1-6
TGCAGTGTCCCCCGGCGCGGGGGGGCCGACGAGCAGTACTTC	CSVPRRGGADEQYF	-	TRBD2	TRBV20-1	TRBJ2-7
TGTGCCAGCAGTTGGAGCGGGCTGTTCTTC	CASSWSGLFF	-	-	TRBV7-9	TRBJ2-1
TGTGCCAGCAGCTTGGCGTACCAAGAGACCCAGTACTTC	CASSLAYQETQYF	-	-	TRBV5-5	TRBJ2-5
TGCAGTGCCGGAGAGGTAGCGGGAGGGCCCACAGATACGCAGTATTTT	CSAGEVAGGPTDTQYF	many	TRBD2	TRBV20-1	TRBJ2-3
TGTGCCAGCGGGGGGTTTGGGGAGACCCAGTACTTC	CASGGFGETQYF	-	-	TRBV2	TRBJ2-5
TGTGCCAGCAGCTTAGCCCCTCACACAGATACGCAGTATTTT	CASSLAPHTDTQYF	many	-	TRBV7-2	TRBJ2-3
TGTGCCATCACGGACAGGGACACTGAAGCTTTCTTT	CAITDRDTEAFF	many	TRBD1	TRBV10-3	TRBJ1-1
TGTGCCAGCAGTATCACCGGGACTAGCTCCTACAATGAGCAGTTCTTC	CASSITGTSSYNEQFF	many	TRBD2	TRBV28	TRBJ2-1
TGTGCCACCAGCAGAGATGCGAGGGCTGCTAATGAAAAACTGTTTTTT	CATSRDARAANEKLFF	few	-	TRBV15	TRBJ1-4
TGCGCCAGCAGCTTGGAACCGCTCTACGAGCAGTACTTC	CASSLEPLYEQYF	-	-	TRBV5-1	TRBJ2-7
TGTGCCAGCAGCCAAGCTCCGCGGGGGTGGGATGAGCAGTTCTTC	CASSQAPRGWDEQFF	few	TRBD2	TRBV14	TRBJ2-1
TGTGCCAGCAGCTTAGTGGGGGTCACAGATACGCAGTATTTT	CASSLVGVTDTQYF	medium-sized	-	TRBV7-2	TRBJ2-3
TGTGCCAGCATAGATCCGGGGAAGGGCACCGGGGAGCTGTTTTTT	CASIDPGKGTGELFF	many	-	TRBV25-1	TRBJ2-2
TGTGCCAGCAGTTTACCCGGGACCCATTACGAGCAGTACTTC	CASSLPGTHYEQYF	-	-	TRBV28	TRBJ2-7
TGCGCCAGCAGTCAATCGACAGGGAGGGAATACGAGCAGTACTTC	CASSQSTGREYEQYF	-	-	TRBV23-1	TRBJ2-7
TGCGCCAGCAGCTTGGAATTGGGGGTATACAATGAGCAGTTCTTC	CASSLELGVYNEQFF	many	-	TRBV5-1	TRBJ2-1
TGTGCCAGCAGCTTAGCCCGGGCCGCTAACTATGGCTACACCTTC	CASSLARAANYGYTF	-	-	TRBV7-9	TRBJ1-2
TGTGCCAGCAGTTCGCGGGGGGTAGATACGCAGTATTTT	CASSSRGVDTQYF	-	TRBD2	TRBV27	TRBJ2-3
TGTGCCAGCAGCTTAGCCCGAAACCTACCGGCCTACGAGCAGTACTTC	CASSLARNLPAYEQYF	many	-	TRBV7-2	TRBJ2-7
TGCGCCAGCAGCTTGGCCCAGGGCTGGGCTGAAGCTTTCTTT	CASSLAQGWAEAFF	few	-	TRBV5-1	TRBJ1-1
TGTGCCAGCAGTCCCCGGGACGGACCCTACGAGCAGTACTTC	CASSPRDGPYEQYF	few	-	TRBV12-3/TRBV12-4	TRBJ2-7